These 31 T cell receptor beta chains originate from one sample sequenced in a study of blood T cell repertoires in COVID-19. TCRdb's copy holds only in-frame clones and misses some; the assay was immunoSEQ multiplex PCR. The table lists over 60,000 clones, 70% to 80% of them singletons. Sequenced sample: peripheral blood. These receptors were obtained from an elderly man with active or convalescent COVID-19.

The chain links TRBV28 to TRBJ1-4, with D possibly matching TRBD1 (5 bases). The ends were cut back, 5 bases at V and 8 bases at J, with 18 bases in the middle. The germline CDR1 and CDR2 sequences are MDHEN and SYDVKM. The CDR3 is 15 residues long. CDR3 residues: CASSPTGGGVEKLFF. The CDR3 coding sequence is TGTGCCAGCAGTCCGACCGGTGGGGGGGTAGAAAAACTGTTTTTT.

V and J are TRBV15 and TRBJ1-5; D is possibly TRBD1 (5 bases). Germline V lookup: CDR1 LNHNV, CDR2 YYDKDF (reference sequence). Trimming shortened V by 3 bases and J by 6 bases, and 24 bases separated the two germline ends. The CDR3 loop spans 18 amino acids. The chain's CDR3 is CATSSDHEPGLWAQPQHF. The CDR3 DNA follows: TGTGCCACCAGCAGTGACCACGAGCCAGGGCTTTGGGCTCAGCCCCAGCATTTT.

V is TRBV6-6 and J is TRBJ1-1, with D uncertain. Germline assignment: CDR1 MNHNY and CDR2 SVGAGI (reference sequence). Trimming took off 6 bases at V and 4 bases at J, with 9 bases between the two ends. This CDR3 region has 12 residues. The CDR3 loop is CASRAEGTEAFF. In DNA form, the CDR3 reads TGTGCCAGCAGGGCGGAGGGCACTGAAGCTTTCTTT.

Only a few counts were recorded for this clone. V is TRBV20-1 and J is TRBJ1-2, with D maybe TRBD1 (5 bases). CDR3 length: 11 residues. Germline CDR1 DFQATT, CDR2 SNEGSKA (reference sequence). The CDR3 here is CIPPGYYGYTF. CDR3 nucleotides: TGCATCCCGCCAGGGTACTATGGCTACACCTTC.

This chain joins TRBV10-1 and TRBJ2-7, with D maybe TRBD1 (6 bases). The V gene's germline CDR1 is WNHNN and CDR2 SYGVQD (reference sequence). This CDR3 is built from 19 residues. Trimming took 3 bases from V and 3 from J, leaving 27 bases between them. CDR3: CASSDKGILDRGVRYEQYF. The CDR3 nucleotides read TGCGCCAGCAGTGATAAGGGAATATTGGACAGAGGGGTACGCTACGAGCAGTACTTC.

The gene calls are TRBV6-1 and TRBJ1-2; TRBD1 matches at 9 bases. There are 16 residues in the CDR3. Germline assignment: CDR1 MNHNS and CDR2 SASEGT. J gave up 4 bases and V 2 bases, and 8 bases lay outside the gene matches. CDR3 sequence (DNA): TGTGCCAGCAGTGAAAGCATGGGGACAGGGTCCTATGGCTACACCTTC. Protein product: CASSESMGTGSYGYTF.

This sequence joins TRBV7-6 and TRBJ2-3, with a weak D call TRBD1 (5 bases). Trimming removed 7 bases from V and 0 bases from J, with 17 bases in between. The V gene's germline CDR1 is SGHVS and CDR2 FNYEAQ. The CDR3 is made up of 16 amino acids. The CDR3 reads CASTLNGAGSTDTQYF. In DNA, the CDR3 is TGTGCCAGCACCCTCAATGGGGCAGGTAGCACAGATACGCAGTATTTT.

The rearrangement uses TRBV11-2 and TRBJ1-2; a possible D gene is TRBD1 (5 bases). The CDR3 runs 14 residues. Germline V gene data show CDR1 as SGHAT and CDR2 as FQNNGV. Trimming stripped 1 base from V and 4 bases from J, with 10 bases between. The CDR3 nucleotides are TGTGCCAGCAGCTTAGTTCGGGGGAGCTATGGCTACACCTTC. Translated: CASSLVRGSYGYTF.

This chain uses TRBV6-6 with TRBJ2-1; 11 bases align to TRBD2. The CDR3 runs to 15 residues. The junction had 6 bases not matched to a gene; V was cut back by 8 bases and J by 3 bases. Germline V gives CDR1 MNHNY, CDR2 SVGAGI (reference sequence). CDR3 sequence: CASHTSGGLYNEQFF. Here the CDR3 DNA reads TGTGCCAGCCATACTAGCGGGGGACTCTACAATGAGCAGTTCTTC.

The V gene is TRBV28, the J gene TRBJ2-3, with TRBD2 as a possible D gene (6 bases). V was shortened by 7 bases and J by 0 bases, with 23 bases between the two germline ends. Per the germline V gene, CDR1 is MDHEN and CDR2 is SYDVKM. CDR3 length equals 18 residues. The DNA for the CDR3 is TGTGCCAGCAACTTTCCGACCTCGGGGGAAACAAGCACAGATACGCAGTATTTT. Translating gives CASNFPTSGETSTDTQYF.

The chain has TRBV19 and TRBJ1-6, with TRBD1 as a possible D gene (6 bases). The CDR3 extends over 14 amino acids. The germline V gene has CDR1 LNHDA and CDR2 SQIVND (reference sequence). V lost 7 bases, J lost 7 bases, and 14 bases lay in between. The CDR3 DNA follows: TGTGCCAGTACAAAGACAGGTTCAAATTCACCCCTCCACTTT. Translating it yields CASTKTGSNSPLHF.

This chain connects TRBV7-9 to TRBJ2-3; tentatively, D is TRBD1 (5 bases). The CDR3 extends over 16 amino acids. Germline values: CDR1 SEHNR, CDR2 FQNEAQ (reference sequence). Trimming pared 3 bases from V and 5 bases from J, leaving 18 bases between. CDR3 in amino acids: CASSLSGSPVVDTQYF. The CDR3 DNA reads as TGTGCCAGCAGCTTGTCAGGGTCCCCGGTTGTAGATACGCAGTATTTT.

The CDR3 loop reads CASSPKREPSYNEQFF. In DNA form, the CDR3 reads TGCGCCAGCAGTCCAAAGCGGGAGCCCTCCTACAATGAGCAGTTCTTC. This chain uses TRBV5-1 with TRBJ2-1, with 8 bases aligning to TRBD2. CDR3 length: 16 residues. Germline loops: CDR1 SGHRS, CDR2 YFSETQ. V lost 5 bases, J lost 0 bases, and 7 bases stayed unmatched.

CDR3 sequence: CASRSSGNTDTQYF. CDR3 DNA: TGTGCCAGCAGGTCTAGCGGGAACACAGATACGCAGTATTTT. The genes are TRBV9 and TRBJ2-3; 9 nucleotides line up with TRBD2. Germline V gene sequence: CDR1 SGDLS, CDR2 YYNGEE. This CDR3 has 14 residues. The V gene end was trimmed by 5 bases and the J gene end by 2 bases; junction bases not matched to a gene: 3.

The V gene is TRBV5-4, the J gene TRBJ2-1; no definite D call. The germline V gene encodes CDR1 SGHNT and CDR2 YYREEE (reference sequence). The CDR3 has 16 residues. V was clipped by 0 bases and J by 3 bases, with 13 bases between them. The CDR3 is CASSLGSPSLYNEQFF. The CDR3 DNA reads TGTGCCAGCAGCTTGGGGTCTCCCTCACTCTACAATGAGCAGTTCTTC.

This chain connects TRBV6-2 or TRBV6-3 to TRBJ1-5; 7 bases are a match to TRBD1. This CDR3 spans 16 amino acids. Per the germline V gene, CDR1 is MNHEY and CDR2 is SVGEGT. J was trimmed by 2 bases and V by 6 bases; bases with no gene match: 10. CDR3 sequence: CASSSTGVGGNQPQHF. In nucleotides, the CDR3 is TGTGCCAGCAGCTCCACAGGGGTGGGCGGCAATCAGCCCCAGCATTTT.

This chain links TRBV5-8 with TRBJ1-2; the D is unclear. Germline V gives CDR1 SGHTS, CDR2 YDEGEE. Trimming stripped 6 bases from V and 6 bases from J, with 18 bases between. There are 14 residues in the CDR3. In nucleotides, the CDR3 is TGTGCCAGCATCTCTGGAGGAGTTTATGATGGCTACACCTTC. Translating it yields CASISGGVYDGYTF. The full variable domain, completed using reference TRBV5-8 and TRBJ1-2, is EAGVTQSPTHLIKTRGQQATLRCSPISGHTSVYWYQQALGLGLQFLLWYDEGEERNRGNFPPRFSGRQFPNYSSELNVNALELEDSALYLCASISGGVYDGYTFGSGTRLTVV.

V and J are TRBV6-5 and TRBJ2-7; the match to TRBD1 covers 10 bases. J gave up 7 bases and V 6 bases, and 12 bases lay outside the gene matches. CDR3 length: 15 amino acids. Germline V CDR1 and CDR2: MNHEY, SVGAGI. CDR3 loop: CASRQDRGRVREQYF. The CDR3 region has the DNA TGTGCCAGCAGACAAGACAGGGGGCGGGTGAGAGAGCAGTACTTC.

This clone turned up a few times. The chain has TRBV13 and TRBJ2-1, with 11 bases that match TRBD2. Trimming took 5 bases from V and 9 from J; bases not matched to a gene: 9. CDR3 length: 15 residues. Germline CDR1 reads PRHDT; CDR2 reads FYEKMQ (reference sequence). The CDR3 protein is CASSPATSGIGEQFF. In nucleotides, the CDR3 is TGTGCCAGCAGCCCGGCGACTAGCGGGATTGGTGAGCAGTTCTTC.

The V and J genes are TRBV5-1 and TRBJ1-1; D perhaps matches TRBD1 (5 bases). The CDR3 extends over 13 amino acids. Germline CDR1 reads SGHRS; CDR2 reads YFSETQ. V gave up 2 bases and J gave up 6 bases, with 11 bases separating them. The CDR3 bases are TGCGCCAGCAGCTTAGTACAGGCCTCTGAAGCTTTCTTT. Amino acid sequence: CASSLVQASEAFF. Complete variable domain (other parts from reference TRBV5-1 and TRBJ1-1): KAGVTQTPRYLIKTRGQQVTLSCSPISGHRSVSWYQQTPGQGLQFLFEYFSETQRNKGNFPGRFSGRQFSNSRSEMNVSTLELGDSALYLCASSLVQASEAFFGQGTRLTVV.

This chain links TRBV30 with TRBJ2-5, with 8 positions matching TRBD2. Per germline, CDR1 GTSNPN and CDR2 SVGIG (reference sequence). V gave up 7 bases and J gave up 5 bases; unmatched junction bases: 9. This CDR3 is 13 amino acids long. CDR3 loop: CALESGGRETQYF. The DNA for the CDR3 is TGTGCCTTGGAGTCGGGGGGGAGGGAGACCCAGTACTTC.

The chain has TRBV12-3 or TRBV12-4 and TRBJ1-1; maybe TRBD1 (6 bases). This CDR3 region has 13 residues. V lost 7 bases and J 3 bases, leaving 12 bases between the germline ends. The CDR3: CASNQGYDTEAFF. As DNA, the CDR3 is TGTGCCAGCAACCAGGGGTACGACACTGAAGCTTTCTTT.

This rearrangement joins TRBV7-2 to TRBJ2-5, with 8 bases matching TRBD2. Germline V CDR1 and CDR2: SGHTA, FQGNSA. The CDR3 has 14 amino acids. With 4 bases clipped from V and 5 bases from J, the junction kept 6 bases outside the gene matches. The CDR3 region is CASSSTGGVETQYF. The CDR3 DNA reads TGTGCCAGCAGCTCCACGGGGGGGGTCGAGACCCAGTACTTC.

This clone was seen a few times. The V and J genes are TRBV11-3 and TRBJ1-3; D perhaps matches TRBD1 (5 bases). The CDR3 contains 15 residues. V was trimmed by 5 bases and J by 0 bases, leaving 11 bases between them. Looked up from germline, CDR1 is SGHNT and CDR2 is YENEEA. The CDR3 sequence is CASSRGSHSGNTIYF. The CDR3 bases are TGTGCCAGCAGCAGGGGCAGCCACTCTGGAAACACCATATATTTT.

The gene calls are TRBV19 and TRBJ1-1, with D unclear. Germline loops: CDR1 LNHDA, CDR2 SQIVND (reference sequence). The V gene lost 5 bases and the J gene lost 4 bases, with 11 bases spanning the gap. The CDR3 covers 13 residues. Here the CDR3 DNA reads TGTGCCAGTAGTGCCGGGAGGGCCACTGAAGCTTTCTTT. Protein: CASSAGRATEAFF.

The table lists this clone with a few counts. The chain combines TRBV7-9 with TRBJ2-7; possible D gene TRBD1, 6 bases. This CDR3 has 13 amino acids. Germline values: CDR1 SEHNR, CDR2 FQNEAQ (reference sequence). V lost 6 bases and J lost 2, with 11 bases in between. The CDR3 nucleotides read TGTGCCAGCAGTTACAGGGAAACCTACGAGCAGTACTTC. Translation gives CASSYRETYEQYF.

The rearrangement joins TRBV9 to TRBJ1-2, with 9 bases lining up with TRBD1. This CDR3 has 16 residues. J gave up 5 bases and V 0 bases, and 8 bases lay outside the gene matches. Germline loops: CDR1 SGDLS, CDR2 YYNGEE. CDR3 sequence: CASSVDGQGTGYGYTF. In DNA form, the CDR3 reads TGTGCCAGCAGCGTAGATGGACAGGGGACAGGGTATGGCTACACCTTC.

CDR3 loop: CASSPTPGDNTEAFF. CDR3 bases: TGTGCCAGCAGTCCCACGCCGGGGGACAACACTGAAGCTTTCTTT. J is TRBJ1-1 and V is TRBV27, with a weak D call TRBD1 (5 bases). This CDR3 contains 15 residues. Deletions cut 5 bases from V and 2 bases from J, with 15 bases between. CDR1 MNHEY and CDR2 SMNVEV come from the germline V gene (reference sequence).

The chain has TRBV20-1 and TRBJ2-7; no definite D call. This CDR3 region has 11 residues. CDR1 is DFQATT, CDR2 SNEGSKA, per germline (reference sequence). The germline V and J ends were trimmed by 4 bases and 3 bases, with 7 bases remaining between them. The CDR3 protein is CSATAGYEQYF. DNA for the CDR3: TGCAGTGCTACAGCAGGCTACGAGCAGTACTTC.

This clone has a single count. The CDR3 loop is CASSSRTLGHPSSYNEQFF. As DNA, the CDR3 is TGTGCCAGCAGCTCTCGAACTCTGGGACACCCGAGCTCCTACAATGAGCAGTTCTTC. J is TRBJ2-1 and V is TRBV5-6; maybe TRBD1 (6 bases). This CDR3 has 19 residues. Germline V gene lookup returns CDR1 SGHDT and CDR2 YYEEEE. Deletions cut 3 bases from V and 0 bases from J, with 22 bases between.

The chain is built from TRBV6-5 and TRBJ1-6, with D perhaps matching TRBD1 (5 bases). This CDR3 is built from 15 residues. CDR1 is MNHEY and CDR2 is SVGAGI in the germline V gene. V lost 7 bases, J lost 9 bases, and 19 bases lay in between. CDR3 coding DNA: TGTGCCAGCACCGACCCCAGGGATTGGGGTTCACCCCTCCACTTT. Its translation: CASTDPRDWGSPLHF.